The clone carrying this T cell receptor beta chain was detected only a few times. Sample-barcoded 5' priming and a J-beta primer mix drove a second PCR of roughly 6 to 12 cycles. TCRdb reanalysed the 5' RACE reads using MiXCR and keeps one entry per CDR3 protein. This sample has under 2 million distinct CDR3 sequences, with approximately 32% found just once. This sample is drawn from a study of blood T cells in healthy people across ages. Isolation recovered at least 7 million PBMCs from every sample. J was trimmed by 3 bases and V by 1 base; bases with no gene match: 14. The CDR3 is 18 amino acids. Germline V CDR1 and CDR2: DFQATT, SNEGSKA (reference sequence).

The gene calls are TRBV20-1 and TRBJ2-1, with 8 bases aligning to TRBD2. The sample taken for sequencing was blood. The TCR originated in a woman in her 30s in good health. The CDR3 here is CSARAPLQRTSSYNEQFF. The CDR3 nucleotides are TGCAGTGCTAGAGCCCCATTACAGCGGACTAGCAGCTACAATGAGCAGTTCTTC.